The entry below describes one TCR beta chain. Antigen unknown. The sample comes from a study of cytomegalovirus exposure and HLA in healthy donors. PCR amplification relied on 60 Vbeta primers (plus 13 Jbeta primers). Repertoires were generated with immunoSEQ multiplex PCR, while TCRdb's copy carries only in-frame clones and drops some. The repertoire has some 170,000 clones, 80% to 90% of them found once; the top ten carry around 1.9%. Study conclusions and caveats: The authors enumerated around 150 TCR beta chains as linked to cytomegalovirus. It was confirmed in vitro that a few of the CMV-associated chains were specific for CMV antigens. In an earlier analysis, most TCR beta V segments were productive about 87% or about 30% of the time.

The germline CDR1 and CDR2 sequences are PRHDT and FYEKMQ (reference sequence). Deletions cut 2 bases from V and 2 bases from J, with 9 bases between. The CDR3 loop spans 14 amino acids. Sequenced material: PBMCs. The gene calls are TRBV13 and TRBJ1-2; D is perhaps TRBD1 (5 bases). The sequence was collected from a woman under 30 in good health and CMV-seronegative. DNA of the CDR3: TGTGCCAGCAGCTTAAGGAGGGACAACTATGGCTACACCTTC. The encoded protein is CASSLRRDNYGYTF.